The sequence of this T cell receptor beta chain was determined in a study of CD8 T cells in ankylosing spondylitis. Remarks on this clonotype: No antigen is known for it.

The CDR3 is 16 residues long. The germline gives CDR1 DFQATT, CDR2 SNEGSKA (reference sequence). V was clipped by 2 bases and J by 3 bases; unmatched bases: 5. Preparation of TCR beta libraries was done by quantitative 5'-RACE with molecular barcodes. Each CDR3 protein gets one entry after TCRdb re-called the 5' RACE reads with MiXCR. The top ten clones hold less than 0.65% of a sample with about 800,000 distinct CDR3 sequences, roughly 12% of them seen once. Whole-study findings and limits: Made up of several highly homologous variants, a TCR beta motif appeared characteristic of ankylosing spondylitis blood. As reported, disease-linked clones showed significant enrichment in matched ankylosing spondylitis synovial fluid.

The clonotype comes from a male donor with ankylosing spondylitis. The specimen was blood, either unsorted or a sorted T cell fraction (not recorded which). The genes are TRBV20-1 and TRBJ2-3; 13 positions match TRBD2. The CDR3 DNA reads as TGCAGTGCTAGAAGCGGACTAGCGGGAGCAACAGATACGCAGTATTTT. This encodes CSARSGLAGATDTQYF.